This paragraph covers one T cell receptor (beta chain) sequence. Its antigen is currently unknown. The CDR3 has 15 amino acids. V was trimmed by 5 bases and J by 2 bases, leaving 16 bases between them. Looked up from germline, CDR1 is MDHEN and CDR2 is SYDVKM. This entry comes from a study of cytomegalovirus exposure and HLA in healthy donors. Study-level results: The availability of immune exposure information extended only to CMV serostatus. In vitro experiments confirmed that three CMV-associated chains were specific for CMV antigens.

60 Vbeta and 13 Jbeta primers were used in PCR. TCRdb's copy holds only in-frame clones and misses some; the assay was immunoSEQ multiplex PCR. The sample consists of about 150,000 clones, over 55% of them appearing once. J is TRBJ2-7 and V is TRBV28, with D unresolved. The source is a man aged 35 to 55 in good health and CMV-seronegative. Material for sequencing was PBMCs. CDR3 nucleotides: TGTGCCAGCAGTCTGACACACACCTGGACCTACGAGCAGTACTTC. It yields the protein CASSLTHTWTYEQYF. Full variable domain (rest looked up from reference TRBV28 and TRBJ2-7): DVKVTQSSRYLVKRTGEKVFLECVQDMDHENMFWYRQDPGLGLRLIYFSYDVKMKEKGDIPEGYSVSREKKERFSLILESASTNQTSMYLCASSLTHTWTYEQYFGPGTRLTVT.